A selection of T cell receptor beta chains follows, all from one sample in a study of cytomegalovirus exposure and HLA in healthy donors. TCRdb's table, derived via immunoSEQ multiplex PCR, lists solely in-frame clones and lacks some. Of 180,000 or so clones in the sample, approximately 80% were seen once. What was sequenced was PBMCs. Receptors originate from a woman aged 18-29 years in good health and CMV-seronegative. The conserved cysteine and the conserved F or W are not part of the CDR3 here. The order of the fields is J gene, CDR3 length, V gene, CDR3 protein.

j_call: TRBJ2-3; cdr3_length: 13; v_call: TRBV2; cdr3_aa: ASTWAGGLVDTQY
j_call: TRBJ2-1; cdr3_length: 13; v_call: TRBV27; cdr3_aa: ASTDTSGYYNEQF
j_call: TRBJ2-4; cdr3_length: 14; v_call: TRBV25-1; cdr3_aa: ASSGQTGAAKNIQY
j_call: TRBJ2-7; cdr3_length: 11; v_call: TRBV4-1; cdr3_aa: ASSQDPIYEQY
j_call: TRBJ2-7; cdr3_length: 8; v_call: TRBV20-1; cdr3_aa: SAEGYEQY
j_call: TRBJ2-2; cdr3_length: 12; v_call: TRBV7-7; cdr3_aa: ASSFSGGTGELF
j_call: TRBJ2-1; cdr3_length: 13; v_call: TRBV7-9; cdr3_aa: ASSLRAGESGEQF
j_call: TRBJ2-5; cdr3_length: 12; v_call: TRBV19; cdr3_aa: ASRSQAGVETQY
j_call: TRBJ2-7; cdr3_length: 12; v_call: TRBV15; cdr3_aa: ATSRDLAAYEQY
j_call: TRBJ2-5; cdr3_length: 11; v_call: TRBV5-1; cdr3_aa: ASSREEQETQY
j_call: TRBJ2-5; cdr3_length: 14; v_call: TRBV28; cdr3_aa: ASSSTGQAVQETQY
j_call: TRBJ2-1; cdr3_length: 10; v_call: TRBV30; cdr3_aa: AWRADRHEQF
j_call: TRBJ2-2; cdr3_length: 12; v_call: TRBV15; cdr3_aa: ASRGTLNTGELF
j_call: TRBJ1-2; cdr3_length: 15; v_call: TRBV23-1; cdr3_aa: ASSQSEQVPANYGYT
j_call: TRBJ1-2; cdr3_length: 10; v_call: TRBV10-3; cdr3_aa: AISNTSFGYT
j_call: TRBJ2-2; cdr3_length: 11; v_call: TRBV25-1; cdr3_aa: ASSAQGSGELF